Listed below are T cell receptor beta chains from one sample, sequenced in a study of shared clonotypes between healthy human individuals. Here immunoSEQ multiplex PCR was the method, and the copy in TCRdb shows in-frame clones only, minus some. The sample lists approximately 97,000 clones, roughly two thirds occurring once. The specimen sequenced was memory CD8+ T cells sorted from blood. The source of these receptors is a man aged 25-45 years in good health. Both conserved end residues are trimmed from each CDR3. Each record gives: J gene, V gene, clone size, D gene, CDR3 protein. D genes are given only for firm matches. Only some rows state a clone size, as once, few, many or a class for expanded clones.

>TRBJ2-7|TRBV14|.|TRBD1
ASSQDWTGHEQY
>TRBJ1-1|TRBV28|.|TRBD1
ASSPGQGTEAF
>TRBJ2-5|TRBV5-1|once|TRBD1
ASSNLGQEHQETQY
>TRBJ2-1|TRBV27|.|TRBD2
ASGFSGTSEF
>TRBJ2-7|TRBV11-2|few|TRBD2
ASSLTGLAGSYEQY
>TRBJ2-7|TRBV28|.|.
ASSSDSYEQY
>TRBJ2-5|TRBV29-1|.|.
SVEFPWGQVKQY
>TRBJ1-5|TRBV28|.|TRBD1
ASSPRRDRVGNQPQH
>TRBJ2-5|TRBV13|.|TRBD2
ASSDHQSGRETQY
>TRBJ2-7|TRBV29-1|.|.
SVAHGLSYEQY
>TRBJ2-1|TRBV4-3|few|.
ASSPTPGSSYNEQF
>TRBJ2-3|TRBV7-9|.|TRBD2
ASSLAIAGTDTQY
>TRBJ2-1|TRBV19|.|.
ASSILANSYNEQF
>TRBJ1-1|TRBV7-3|.|.
ASSLNSRDHTEAF
>TRBJ2-7|TRBV7-2|few|TRBD2
ASSSDLAGGDEQY
>TRBJ2-7|TRBV27|few|TRBD2
ASSFSGGHEQY
>TRBJ2-7|TRBV7-6|.|.
ASSPSAGNVHEQY
>TRBJ2-5|TRBV15|.|.
ATSRDQERRETQY
>TRBJ1-2|TRBV6-6|.|.
ASFRDGDYGYT
>TRBJ2-2|TRBV9|many|.
ASSVVSGELF
>TRBJ2-7|TRBV27|few|.
ASSLYSDSRYEQY
>TRBJ2-1|TRBV9|.|.
ASSGWTDYNEQF
>TRBJ1-4|TRBV4-1|.|.
ASSQDIIGRTNEKLF
>TRBJ2-1|TRBV13|few|.
ASSLEEGTLRGQF
>TRBJ2-1|TRBV6-4|few|TRBD2
ASSVAGDSYNEQF
>TRBJ2-6|TRBV6-4|.|TRBD1
ASSFGQVSSGANVLT
>TRBJ2-3|TRBV7-9|.|.
ASSSASGGTDTQY
>TRBJ2-1|TRBV28|.|TRBD2
ASTAGTSGSNEQF
>TRBJ2-2|TRBV10-3|.|TRBD1
AISDLGGRNTGELF
>TRBJ1-5|TRBV5-8|.|.
ASSFLLAGNQPQH
>TRBJ2-1|TRBV28|.|TRBD1
ASIGDRGKYNEQF
>TRBJ1-5|TRBV28|once|.
ASRGPGQPQH
>TRBJ2-5|TRBV28|.|.
ASSLWEEGSYQETQY
>TRBJ2-1|TRBV30|.|.
AWSKLWGLYSYNEQF
>TRBJ2-7|TRBV9|many|.
ASSPGQNYEQY
>TRBJ2-5|TRBV5-1|.|.
ASSKTSEGPQETQY
>TRBJ2-7|TRBV28|.|TRBD2
ATASGDYEQY